The 25 T cell receptor beta chains reported below all come from one sample, sequenced in a study of T cells after posttransplantation cyclophosphamide (dated by TCRdb to the mid-2010s). A control cohort of 11 patients who had been given myeloablative marrow transplants with methotrexate plus a calcineurin inhibitor was sampled 1 year after transplant. Library creation used the immunoSEQ multiplex PCR assay. This is the immuneACCESS table as TCRdb keeps it, with only in-frame sequences that have V and J called. A part of the clones is gone; compared with another copy, unresolved V genes explain less than half, and the rest is unexplained. The sample table shows over 10,000 clones, and approximately 82% are seen once. The top ten clonotypes cover 3% to 4% of the sample. Specimen: PBMCs, collected roughly 370 days after allogeneic stem cell transplant with calcineurin inhibitor and methotrexate. These receptors were collected from a male patient younger than 45 who received an allogeneic stem cell transplant from an unrelated donor, was CMV-positive, and had acute GVHD only. Because of the transplant, the T cells may be the graft donor's rather than the patient's own.

This clone is a singleton in its sample. The CDR3 nucleotides read TGTGCCAGCACCCCCGCAGGGACTTGGGACACCTTC. It encodes CASTPAGTWDTF. The rearrangement uses TRBV7-9 and TRBJ1-2; possible D gene TRBD1, 5 bases. The CDR3 has 12 amino acids. The V gene's germline CDR1 is SEHNR and CDR2 FQNEAQ (reference sequence). V was shortened by 7 bases and J by 12 bases, with 18 bases between the two germline ends.

The rearrangement joins TRBV7-2 to TRBJ2-7; 10 bases align to TRBD1. This CDR3 contains 15 residues. Germline V lookup: CDR1 SGHTA, CDR2 FQGNSA. The V segment lost 5 bases and the J segment 5 bases; nucleotides outside the gene matches: 9. Here the CDR3 DNA reads TGTGCCAGCAGCCCAAGGACAGGGGGAAGAGACGAGCAGTACTTC. Its translation: CASSPRTGGRDEQYF.

This chain connects TRBV18 to TRBJ2-6, with 7 bases fitting TRBD1. This CDR3 spans 15 amino acids. Germline-derived CDR1 and CDR2 are KGHSH and LQKENI. The V gene end was trimmed by 6 bases and the J gene end by 4 bases; junction bases not matched to a gene: 6. The CDR3 protein is CASSATGSGANVLTF. As DNA, the CDR3 is TGTGCCAGCTCGGCGACAGGGTCCGGGGCCAACGTCCTGACTTTC.

J is TRBJ1-2 and V is TRBV10-3; D perhaps matches TRBD1 (5 bases). Germline assignment: CDR1 ENHRY and CDR2 SYGVKD. V lost 3 bases and J lost 1, with 6 bases in between. The CDR3 extends over 13 amino acids. For the CDR3, the DNA is TGTGCCATCAGTGATAGGGGTAACTATGGCTACACCTTC. This sequence encodes CAISDRGNYGYTF.

The chain joins TRBV10-3 to TRBJ1-4, with TRBD1 identical over 8 bases. The germline gives CDR1 ENHRY, CDR2 SYGVKD. V gave up 6 bases and J gave up 2 bases; unmatched junction bases: 2. CDR3 length: 14 amino acids. As DNA, the CDR3 is TGTGCCATCAGGAGGGACAGGACTAATGAAAAACTGTTTTTT. It yields the protein CAIRRDRTNEKLFF.

The chain employs TRBV4-2 and TRBJ2-3; TRBD2 matches 7 bases. Germline values: CDR1 LGHNA, CDR2 YNFKEQ. Losses at the gene ends were 6 bases for V and 4 bases for J; bases not matched to a gene: 16. The CDR3 is 17 residues long. The CDR3 nucleotides are TGTGCCAGCAGTCGGACTAGTCAGGGTCTATTCGCAGATACGCAGTATTTT. It encodes CASSRTSQGLFADTQYF.

This sequence joins TRBV4-3 and TRBJ2-2, with 12 bases matching TRBD2. The V and J ends lost 4 bases and 5 bases, in that order; junction bases with no gene match: 11. Germline lookup yields CDR1 LGHNA and CDR2 YSLEER. The CDR3 is 18 amino acids. CDR3 in amino acids: CASSLLAGGRYRTGELFF. CDR3 sequence (DNA): TGCGCCAGCAGCCTACTAGCGGGGGGACGTTATAGGACCGGGGAGCTGTTTTTT.

The V call is TRBV5-6, the J call TRBJ2-2; TRBD2 might be the D (5 bases). V was trimmed by 0 bases and J by 1 base, leaving 13 bases between them. CDR1 and CDR2 (germline): SGHDT, YYEEEE. The CDR3 length is 17 residues. The CDR3, as DNA: TGTGCCAGCAGCTTGGGGGCGGGTATCAGGAACACCGGGGAGCTGTTTTTT. Translating gives CASSLGAGIRNTGELFF.

This clone was seen only once. The chain is built from TRBV18 and TRBJ1-2; no clear D. Germline values: CDR1 KGHSH, CDR2 LQKENI. The length of the CDR3 is 13 residues. Trimming took off 1 base at V and 6 bases at J, with 9 bases between the two ends. This CDR3 reads CASSPLGDNGYTF. The CDR3 coding sequence is TGTGCCAGCTCACCACTCGGTGACAATGGCTACACCTTC. Together with reference TRBV18 and TRBJ1-2, the CDR3 gives the full variable domain: NAGVMQNPRHLVRRRGQEARLRCSPMKGHSHVYWYRQLPEEGLKFMVYLQKENIIDESGMPKERFSAEFPKEGPSILRIQQVVRGDSAAYFCASSPLGDNGYTFGSGTRLTVV.

CDR3 DNA: TGCGCCAGCAGCCAAGACGGGACTAGTGGCAATGAGCAGTTCTTC. Amino acid sequence: CASSQDGTSGNEQFF. The J gene is TRBJ2-1, the V gene TRBV4-3, with 8 bases matching TRBD2. The germline V gene has CDR1 LGHNA and CDR2 YSLEER. CDR3 length: 15 amino acids. J gave up 6 bases and V 0 bases, and 4 bases lay outside the gene matches.

The V call is TRBV9, the J call TRBJ1-3; no reliable D call. The V gene's germline CDR1 is SGDLS and CDR2 YYNGEE. CDR3 length equals 16 residues. Between the trimmed V and J ends, which lost 4 bases and 3 bases, there was a span of 17 bases. The DNA for the CDR3 is TGTGCCAGCAGCAACGTACCCCTGGGAGGTGGAAACACCATATATTTT. Translating gives CASSNVPLGGGNTIYF.

The sample holds one count of this clone. The V and J genes are TRBV4-1 and TRBJ1-5, with a weak D call TRBD1 (5 bases). The germline gives CDR1 MGHRA, CDR2 YSYEKL. This CDR3 contains 15 residues. The V end was cut by 0 bases, the J end by 3 bases, with 9 bases between. The CDR3 here is CASSQEDTDNQPQHF. DNA for the CDR3: TGCGCCAGCAGCCAAGAGGACACAGACAATCAGCCCCAGCATTTT.

The rearrangement joins TRBV5-4 to TRBJ2-7; TRBD2 agrees at 9 bases. Germline V gene lookup returns CDR1 SGHNT and CDR2 YYREEE (reference sequence). Trimming took 4 bases from V and 6 from J; bases not matched to a gene: 11. CDR3 length: 15 amino acids. CDR3 protein: CASSRTGAGGGEQYF. The DNA for the CDR3 is TGTGCCAGCAGCCGCACCGGAGCGGGAGGTGGCGAGCAGTACTTC.

This chain joins TRBV19 and TRBJ2-1, with D possibly matching TRBD1 (6 bases). Germline CDR1 and CDR2: LNHDA and SQIVND (reference sequence). Between the trimmed V and J ends, which lost 5 bases and 1 base, there was a span of 9 bases. The CDR3 extends over 14 amino acids. As DNA, the CDR3 is TGTGCCAGTAGTCAAAGGGGGTCCTACAATGAGCAGTTCTTC. This gives the protein CASSQRGSYNEQFF.

This clone has only a few counts. The V call is TRBV29-1, the J call TRBJ1-1; D may be TRBD1 (5 bases). Germline values: CDR1 SQVTM, CDR2 ANQGSEA. This CDR3 region has 14 residues. The V and J ends lost 7 bases and 5 bases respectively, with 20 bases between them. CDR3 nucleotide sequence: TGCAGCGCGAAGGAGACGGGGGAAAGAACTGAAGCTTTCTTT. As protein: CSAKETGERTEAFF.

The rearrangement links TRBV27 to TRBJ2-3, with D maybe TRBD1 (6 bases). Germline V gene data show CDR1 as MNHEY and CDR2 as SMNVEV (reference sequence). Trimming stripped 3 bases from V and 3 bases from J, with 13 bases between. The CDR3 spans 15 residues. CDR3 region: CASSFKQGKTDTQYF. The CDR3 DNA is TGTGCCAGCAGTTTCAAGCAGGGGAAGACAGATACGCAGTATTTT.

This sequence joins TRBV9 and TRBJ2-7; 8 bases are shared with TRBD1. The CDR3 contains 14 residues. Germline loops: CDR1 SGDLS, CDR2 YYNGEE. V gave up 4 bases and J gave up 1 base; unmatched junction bases: 4. For the CDR3, the DNA is TGTGCCAGCAGCAGGACAGGGAATTCCTACGAGCAGTACTTC. It codes for CASSRTGNSYEQYF.

The rearrangement links TRBV27 to TRBJ1-2, with D possibly matching TRBD1 (5 bases). The germline V gene has CDR1 MNHEY and CDR2 SMNVEV (reference sequence). This CDR3 region has 14 residues. Trimming took off 2 bases at V and 2 bases at J, with 9 bases between the two ends. The CDR3 reads CASSLERGNYGYTF. The CDR3 nucleotides read TGTGCCAGCAGTTTAGAGCGGGGGAACTATGGCTACACCTTC.

J is TRBJ2-3 and V is TRBV14; 7 bases match TRBD2. This CDR3 is 12 amino acids long. Unmatched junction bases numbered 6, after V lost 8 bases and J lost 7 bases. The germline V gene encodes CDR1 SGHDN and CDR2 FVKESK. This CDR3 reads CASSAGSYTQYF. The CDR3 region has the DNA TGTGCCAGCTCAGCGGGGTCTTATACGCAGTATTTT.

For this clone: The junction shows a germline mismatch at one end, possibly a read error. The chain recombines TRBV10-3 with TRBJ1-1; 10 nucleotides line up with TRBD1. The CDR3 length is 12 residues. CDR1 and CDR2 from the germline V gene are ENHRY and SYGVKD. The CDR3 spells CAISGGTGAPTF. Here the CDR3 DNA reads TGTGCCATCAGCGGAGGGACAGGGGCGCCAACCTTT.

The rearrangement joins TRBV5-1 to TRBJ1-1, with D perhaps matching TRBD1 (6 bases). CDR1 is SGHRS, CDR2 YFSETQ, per germline. V lost 2 bases and J lost 1, with 6 bases in between. CDR3 length: 13 amino acids. DNA of the CDR3: TGCGCCAGCAGCTTACAGGGGAACACTGAAGCTTTCTTT. Translated: CASSLQGNTEAFF. Complete variable domain (other parts from reference TRBV5-1 and TRBJ1-1): KAGVTQTPRYLIKTRGQQVTLSCSPISGHRSVSWYQQTPGQGLQFLFEYFSETQRNKGNFPGRFSGRQFSNSRSEMNVSTLELGDSALYLCASSLQGNTEAFFGQGTRLTVV.

J is TRBJ2-1 and V is TRBV7-3, with 7 bases that match TRBD2. Germline-derived CDR1 and CDR2 are SGHTA and FQGTGA. J lost 0 bases, V lost 2 bases, and 1 base had no gene match. The CDR3 spans 15 residues. CDR3 DNA sequence: TGTGCCAGCAGCTTACTAGCGGACTCCTACAATGAGCAGTTCTTC. Encoded protein: CASSLLADSYNEQFF.

V gene TRBV5-1 combines with J gene TRBJ1-3; D is possibly TRBD1 (5 bases). This CDR3 spans 13 amino acids. Germline V gene data show CDR1 as SGHRS and CDR2 as YFSETQ. V was pared by 1 base and J by 7 bases, with 9 bases between. For the CDR3, the DNA is TGCGCCAGCAGCTTGTCAGGGCTGAACACCATATATTTT. Its protein product is CASSLSGLNTIYF.

The genes are TRBV5-6 and TRBJ2-7; 8 bases match TRBD2. V shed 3 bases and J 4 bases; nucleotides not matched to a gene: 9. Germline CDR1 is SGHDT and CDR2 is YYEEEE. The CDR3 covers 15 residues. CDR3 protein: CASSYLAGVRYEQYF. The DNA of the CDR3 is TGTGCCAGCAGCTATCTAGCGGGTGTACGGTACGAGCAGTACTTC.

This clone was observed a few times. The chain employs TRBV4-3 and TRBJ2-1, with TRBD2 matching 15 bases. After removal of 0 bases from V and 9 bases from J, the junction contained 0 bases not matched to a gene. CDR1 LGHNA and CDR2 YSLEER come from the germline V gene. The CDR3 consists of 15 residues. CDR3 nucleotide sequence: TGCGCCAGCAGCCAAGAGGGACTAGCGGGGGGTGAGCAGTTCTTC. Its translation: CASSQEGLAGGEQFF.